The 20 T cell receptor beta chains given below trace back to one sample, sequenced in a study of CD8 T cells in ankylosing spondylitis. TCRdb re-called the 5' RACE reads with MiXCR, one entry per CDR3 protein. Among about 360,000 distinct CDR3 sequences listed, roughly 20% were seen once. The specimen sequenced was blood, either unsorted or a sorted T cell fraction (not recorded which). All receptors derive from a male donor with ankylosing spondylitis or in good health (not recorded which).

V usage is TRBV28 and J usage is TRBJ2-5; 12 nucleotides align to TRBD2. Per germline, CDR1 MDHEN and CDR2 SYDVKM. Trimming removed 5 bases from V and 3 bases from J; junction bases left unmatched: 7. This CDR3 has 16 residues. CDR3 in amino acids: CASSARLAGVEETQYF. CDR3 DNA sequence: TGTGCCAGCAGTGCCCGACTAGCGGGGGTCGAAGAGACCCAGTACTTC.

This clonotype has just a few counts. The J gene is TRBJ2-7, the V gene TRBV10-1; perhaps TRBD1 as D (5 bases). The CDR3 covers 14 residues. CDR1 and CDR2 from the germline V gene are WNHNN and SYGVQD (reference sequence). The V and J ends lost 3 bases and 2 bases respectively, with 11 bases between them. CDR3 DNA sequence: TGCGCCAGCAGTGATTGGACATCACCCTACGAGCAGTACTTC. Protein sequence: CASSDWTSPYEQYF.

The J gene is TRBJ2-7, the V gene TRBV12-3 or TRBV12-4, with a possible D match to TRBD1 (5 bases). The V and J ends lost 0 bases and 2 bases respectively, with 11 bases between them. The CDR3 sequence is 15 residues long. The CDR3 coding sequence is TGTGCCAGCAGTTTAGCGGGCCAGGGTCCCTACGAGCAGTACTTC. Protein product: CASSLAGQGPYEQYF.

A few counts support this clonotype. The V gene is TRBV10-2, the J gene TRBJ2-2; 10 nucleotides line up with TRBD2. The ends lost 6 bases at V and 7 bases at J; junction bases unmatched: 8. CDR1 and CDR2 from the germline V gene are WSHSY and SAAADI. CDR3 size: 15 residues. CDR3 amino acids: CASRPGTSVVGELFF. The CDR3 DNA reads TGCGCCAGCAGACCCGGGACTAGCGTTGTCGGGGAGCTGTTTTTT.

The chain joins TRBV6-5 to TRBJ2-3, with D uncertain. There are 16 residues in the CDR3. With 0 bases removed from V and 0 bases from J, the gap between germline ends came to 10 bases. Looked up from germline, CDR1 is MNHEY and CDR2 is SVGAGI. CDR3 in amino acids: CASSYSTGLSTDTQYF. The CDR3 DNA follows: TGTGCCAGCAGTTACTCGACGGGTCTCAGCACAGATACGCAGTATTTT.

This clonotype occurred a few times. The V and J genes are TRBV3-1 and TRBJ2-7; D is unresolved. The CDR3 runs to 12 residues. V lost 1 base and J 3 bases, leaving 4 bases between the germline ends. Germline assignment: CDR1 LGHDT and CDR2 YNNKEL (reference sequence). The CDR3 spells CASSQGDYEQYF. CDR3 coding DNA: TGTGCCAGCAGCCAAGGTGACTACGAGCAGTACTTC.

The chain uses TRBV28 and TRBJ2-7; the match to TRBD1 covers 8 bases. The CDR3 is 13 residues long. CDR1 is MDHEN and CDR2 is SYDVKM in the germline V gene. Losses at the gene ends were 6 bases for V and 7 bases for J; bases not matched to a gene: 8. The CDR3 is CASRSQGAGEQYF. The CDR3 region has the DNA TGTGCCAGCAGATCCCAGGGGGCAGGGGAGCAGTACTTC.

Points on this clonotype: This may be a read error, as it is one base from a much larger clone. The chain joins TRBV7-9 to TRBJ2-7; D is ambiguous. Trimming left V 4 bases short and J 2 bases short, with 6 bases between. This CDR3 region has 12 residues. CDR1 SEHNR and CDR2 FQNEAQ come from the germline V gene (reference sequence). CDR3 in amino acids: CASSSFTYEQYF. In nucleotides, the CDR3 is TGTGCCAGCAGCTCCTTTACCTACGAGCAGTACTTC.

This clonotype was counted between two and nine times. V usage is TRBV29-1 and J usage is TRBJ2-2, with TRBD1 as a possible D gene (5 bases). V was pared by 0 bases and J by 4 bases, with 12 bases between. CDR3 length: 15 residues. The V gene's germline CDR1 is SQVTM and CDR2 ANQGSEA. DNA for the CDR3: TGCAGCGTTGAAGATCTGGGGCTTGGCACCGGGGAGCTGTTTTTT. Its translation: CSVEDLGLGTGELFF.

The chain has TRBV6-5 and TRBJ2-5; 12 bases align to TRBD2. The CDR3 has 17 residues. The trim removed 4 bases at V and 4 bases at J, leaving 10 bases unmatched. Germline CDR1 and CDR2: MNHEY and SVGAGI. The CDR3 spells CASSLTHPSGGVETQYF. Here the CDR3 DNA reads TGTGCCAGCAGTTTGACCCATCCTAGCGGGGGGGTAGAGACCCAGTACTTC.

J is TRBJ2-5 and V is TRBV4-2; the D gene is possibly TRBD1 (6 bases). Germline V gene lookup returns CDR1 LGHNA and CDR2 YNFKEQ. There are 18 residues in the CDR3. Trimming took off 3 bases at V and 6 bases at J, with 26 bases between the two ends. This CDR3 reads CASSQHVDMGAFGKTQYF. In DNA, the CDR3 is TGTGCCAGCAGCCAGCATGTTGACATGGGGGCCTTCGGGAAGACCCAGTACTTC.

This clonotype was observed a few times. The chain has TRBV7-6 and TRBJ2-3, with a possible D match to TRBD2 (6 bases). The CDR3 runs 16 residues. V lost 1 base to trimming and J lost 0 bases, with 11 bases between them. Germline V CDR1 and CDR2: SGHVS, FNYEAQ. CDR3 in amino acids: CASSLGSGTSTDTQYF. Written as DNA, the CDR3 is TGTGCCAGCAGCTTAGGCTCCGGGACTAGCACAGATACGCAGTATTTT.

This clonotype was recorded many times. In nucleotides, the CDR3 is TGTGCCAGCAGCTTAGACGTCTACGAGCAGTACTTC. Its protein product is CASSLDVYEQYF. The chain couples TRBV7-8 to TRBJ2-7; D gene unclear. Germline CDR1 SGHVS, CDR2 FQNEAQ. Deletions cut 1 base from V and 3 bases from J, with 4 bases between. The CDR3 has 12 amino acids.

The chain uses TRBV12-3 or TRBV12-4 and TRBJ2-2, with D tentatively TRBD2 (7 bases). The CDR3 covers 16 residues. The ends were cut back, 10 bases at V and 1 base at J, with 19 bases in the middle. This chain's CDR3 is CAIPEGGGKNTGELFF. The CDR3 nucleotides read TGTGCCATCCCCGAGGGGGGGGGCAAGAACACCGGGGAGCTGTTTTTT.

Note on this clonotype: The junction differs from germline at one of its ends, possibly a read error. The rearrangement joins TRBV6-1 to TRBJ2-7, with D perhaps matching TRBD1 (8 bases). The CDR3 extends over 15 amino acids. The germline V gene has CDR1 MNHNS and CDR2 SASEGT. Written as DNA, the CDR3 is TGTGCCAGCAGCGAAGGGGGGGGACAGGTCTACGAGCAGTACTTC. It yields the protein CASSEGGGQVYEQYF.

The chain couples TRBV6-1 to TRBJ2-1; D could derive from TRBD1 or TRBD2 (5 bases each). The CDR3 covers 15 residues. Trimming stripped 6 bases from V and 8 bases from J, with 20 bases between. Germline CDR1 is MNHNS and CDR2 is SASEGT. CDR3 sequence: CASSPGTESGDEQFF. The CDR3 nucleotides are TGTGCCAGCAGCCCCGGGACCGAGTCTGGGGATGAGCAGTTCTTC.

The CDR3 loop is CASSQDRGGFIGSYNEQFF. Written as DNA, the CDR3 is TGTGCCAGCAGCCAAGATAGGGGGGGGTTTATTGGCTCCTACAATGAGCAGTTCTTC. The chain carries TRBV3-1 and TRBJ2-1, with D tentatively TRBD2 (7 bases). This CDR3 contains 19 residues. V lost 0 bases and J 0 bases, leaving 18 bases between the germline ends. The germline CDR1 and CDR2 sequences are LGHDT and YNNKEL (reference sequence).

This clonotype turned up a few times. V usage is TRBV3-1 and J usage is TRBJ2-5; no reliable D call. Germline loops: CDR1 LGHDT, CDR2 YNNKEL (reference sequence). V gave up 0 bases and J gave up 7 bases, with 15 bases separating them. This CDR3 has 15 residues. The CDR3 region is CASSQDGSPWVTQYF. The DNA of the CDR3 is TGTGCCAGCAGCCAAGATGGGTCCCCCTGGGTGACCCAGTACTTC.

The chain is built from TRBV28 and TRBJ2-5; possibly TRBD2 for D (6 bases). The CDR3 runs to 13 residues. Looked up from germline, CDR1 is MDHEN and CDR2 is SYDVKM. Trimming cost V 2 bases and J 5 bases, with 9 bases left between them. The CDR3 here is CASSLRDLETQYF. CDR3 coding DNA: TGTGCCAGCAGTTTAAGGGACTTGGAGACCCAGTACTTC.

In its sample, this clonotype was seen a few times. CDR3 coding DNA: TGTGCCAGCAGTTTAGGACAGGGAGCGTCAGATACGCAGTATTTT. As protein: CASSLGQGASDTQYF. The rearrangement uses TRBV12-3 or TRBV12-4 and TRBJ2-3, with TRBD1 matching 7 bases. Trimming at V came to 1 base and at J to 4 bases, leaving 5 bases not matched to a gene. The CDR3 has 15 residues.